The 25 T cell receptor beta chains presented below share a single source sample, sequenced in a study of blood T cell repertoires in COVID-19. Profiling relied on immunoSEQ multiplex PCR, and the TCRdb table lists in-frame clones only, not all of them. The sample yields tens of thousands of clones, 70% to 80% seen once. The sample comprised peripheral blood. These receptors were obtained from a man aged 50 or older with active or convalescent COVID-19.

The chain combines TRBV12-5 with TRBJ1-1; D is uncertain. V was cut by 1 base and J by 4 bases, with 7 bases left in between. Germline CDR1 and CDR2: LGHNT and FRNRAP. The CDR3 covers 13 residues. CDR3 nucleotides: TGTGCTAGTGGTTTGGACAGACCCACTGAAGCTTTCTTT. Its translation is CASGLDRPTEAFF.

The rearrangement links TRBV7-3 to TRBJ2-3, with TRBD2 identical over 9 bases. The CDR3 covers 15 residues. The germline V gene encodes CDR1 SGHTA and CDR2 FQGTGA. With 5 bases clipped from V and 6 bases from J, the junction kept 9 bases outside the gene matches. CDR3 loop: CASSPSSGGRDTQYF. CDR3 DNA: TGTGCCAGCAGCCCATCCAGCGGGGGGCGGGATACGCAGTATTTT.

V gene TRBV19 combines with J gene TRBJ1-2, with a tentative D call TRBD1 (6 bases). Germline loops: CDR1 LNHDA, CDR2 SQIVND (reference sequence). Trimming took off 7 bases at V and 4 bases at J, with 10 bases between the two ends. The CDR3 runs 12 residues. The CDR3, as DNA: TGTGCCAGTACAGGGGTCCGCTATGGCTACACCTTC. It translates to CASTGVRYGYTF.

A single count supports this clone. The chain couples TRBV5-1 to TRBJ2-1, with 11 bases that match TRBD2. CDR3 length: 17 amino acids. V lost 0 bases and J lost 5; bases outside the gene matches: 7. Germline values: CDR1 SGHRS, CDR2 YFSETQ. The CDR3 loop reads CASSLAASGGRNNEQFF. CDR3 DNA sequence: TGCGCCAGCAGCTTGGCGGCTAGCGGGGGGCGGAACAATGAGCAGTTCTTC.

The rearrangement links TRBV6-2 or TRBV6-3 to TRBJ1-3, with 7 bases fitting TRBD1. The CDR3 runs 12 residues. CDR1 and CDR2 (germline): MNHEY, SVGEGT. V lost 6 bases and J lost 13; bases outside the gene matches: 9. CDR3 residues: CASSPTGMKIYF. The CDR3, as DNA: TGTGCCAGCAGCCCGACAGGGATGAAGATATATTTT.

The chain couples TRBV6-6 to TRBJ1-1; TRBD1 matches at 7 bases. Trimming at V came to 5 bases and at J to 9 bases, leaving 6 bases not matched to a gene. The CDR3 extends over 12 amino acids. Germline V gives CDR1 MNHNY, CDR2 SVGAGI (reference sequence). CDR3 bases: TGTGCCAGCAGTCTAGGACAGGTAAAAGCTTTCTTT. It is translated as CASSLGQVKAFF.

A single count supports this clone. The chain joins TRBV19 to TRBJ2-7; 12 nucleotides line up with TRBD2. The CDR3 is 15 amino acids. V lost 6 bases to trimming and J lost 4 bases; unmatched junction nucleotides: 7. CDR1 and CDR2 (germline): LNHDA, SQIVND (reference sequence). The CDR3 sequence is CASSAGLAGLYEQYF. The CDR3 bases are TGTGCCAGTAGCGCCGGACTAGCGGGGTTATACGAGCAGTACTTC.

The chain carries TRBV19 and TRBJ2-1; D is possibly TRBD2 (6 bases). The V gene's germline CDR1 is LNHDA and CDR2 SQIVND (reference sequence). CDR3 length: 15 residues. V lost 3 bases, J lost 10 bases, and 19 bases lay in between. The CDR3 sequence is CASSILPGLQGEQFF. The CDR3 DNA follows: TGTGCCAGTAGTATTCTCCCGGGACTTCAGGGAGAGCAGTTCTTC.

The chain has TRBV5-4 and TRBJ2-3, with 7 nucleotides matching TRBD1. V lost 3 bases and J lost 3; bases outside the gene matches: 7. This CDR3 spans 15 amino acids. The germline V gene encodes CDR1 SGHNT and CDR2 YYREEE (reference sequence). CDR3 nucleotides: TGTGCCAGCAGCTCGTACAGGGGCCAGACAGATACGCAGTATTTT. This codes for CASSSYRGQTDTQYF.

This clone has only a few counts. The V and J genes are TRBV21-1 and TRBJ1-4; the table's D call of TRBD1 was not tested on the DNA. TRBV21-1 is described as a pseudogene. The CDR3 contains 19 residues. CDR3 residues: CASSPLLRQGPGRDEKLFF. DNA for the CDR3: TGTGCCAGCAGCCCCCTCCTCAGACAGGGCCCTGGGCGGGATGAAAAACTGTTTTTT.

The chain links TRBV4-1 to TRBJ2-7; 10 bases are shared with TRBD1. Germline trimming cut 5 bases from V and 6 bases from J; bases unmatched to any gene: 4. This CDR3 is 13 amino acids long. The germline gives CDR1 MGHRA, CDR2 YSYEKL. In DNA, the CDR3 is TGCGCCAGCAGCGAGGGACAGGGGACCGAGCAGTACTTC. Protein product: CASSEGQGTEQYF.

V gene TRBV24-1 combines with J gene TRBJ2-3; no definite D call. Germline V gives CDR1 KGHDR, CDR2 SFDVKD. V lost 9 bases and J 1 base, leaving 10 bases between the germline ends. The CDR3 consists of 13 residues. CDR3 DNA sequence: TGTGCCACCGAGATGGCGGGCACAGATACGCAGTATTTT. The encoded protein is CATEMAGTDTQYF.

This chain connects TRBV9 to TRBJ2-2, with TRBD2 identical over 10 bases. The CDR3 loop spans 16 amino acids. Trimming at V came to 3 bases and at J to 13 bases, leaving 15 bases not matched to a gene. Germline V gene sequence: CDR1 SGDLS, CDR2 YYNGEE. The CDR3 loop is CASSGGIAGGDGRLFF. In nucleotides, the CDR3 is TGTGCCAGCAGCGGAGGGATAGCGGGGGGTGATGGTCGGCTGTTTTTT.

The chain couples TRBV30 to TRBJ1-6, with 8 bases matching TRBD1. Germline V gene data show CDR1 as GTSNPN and CDR2 as SVGIG (reference sequence). V was pared by 8 bases and J by 8 bases, with 5 bases of the junction left unmatched. The CDR3 is 12 residues long. CDR3 in amino acids: CAVGDRHSPLHF. For the CDR3, the DNA is TGTGCCGTAGGGGACAGGCATTCACCCCTCCACTTT.

The rearrangement links TRBV6-1 to TRBJ1-6; D is undetermined. The length of the CDR3 is 15 residues. CDR1 is MNHNS, CDR2 SASEGT, per germline. V shed 1 base and J shed 10 bases, with 14 bases lying between them. The CDR3: CASSEGAFGESPLHF. The CDR3, as DNA: TGTGCCAGCAGTGAAGGGGCGTTCGGGGAATCACCCCTCCACTTT.

The chain couples TRBV19 to TRBJ2-6, with D possibly being TRBD1 (5 bases). V was cut by 3 bases and J by 2 bases, with 11 bases left in between. Germline-derived CDR1 and CDR2 are LNHDA and SQIVND (reference sequence). This CDR3 has 16 residues. CDR3 sequence reads: CASSIPAGTGANVLTF. The CDR3 DNA sequence: TGTGCCAGTAGTATCCCCGCAGGGACTGGGGCCAACGTCCTGACTTTC.

The chain links TRBV19 to TRBJ2-5, with TRBD2 identical over 11 bases. CDR3 length equals 15 residues. Germline assignment: CDR1 LNHDA and CDR2 SQIVND (reference sequence). With 5 bases clipped from V and 3 bases from J, the junction kept 5 bases outside the gene matches. The CDR3 coding sequence is TGTGCCAGTAGTTCCCTACTAGCGGGGGAAGAGACCCAGTACTTC. This translates into CASSSLLAGEETQYF.

J is TRBJ2-3 and V is TRBV5-4; unclear D gene. CDR3 length: 14 residues. The ends were cut back, 1 base at V and 6 bases at J, with 12 bases in the middle. CDR1 SGHNT and CDR2 YYREEE come from the germline V gene (reference sequence). The CDR3 is CASSLRNSRDTQYF. The DNA of the CDR3 is TGTGCCAGCAGCTTGCGAAACAGCAGGGATACGCAGTATTTT.

This clone was counted a few times. This chain uses TRBV13 with TRBJ1-4; D is unresolved. The CDR3 consists of 15 residues. From germline, CDR1 is PRHDT and CDR2 FYEKMQ (reference sequence). Trimming stripped 3 bases from V and 1 base from J, with 9 bases between. The CDR3 protein is CASSLRVGTNEKLFF. The CDR3 bases are TGTGCCAGCAGCTTGAGGGTTGGAACTAATGAAAAACTGTTTTTT.

This chain uses TRBV7-9 with TRBJ2-5, with D maybe TRBD2 (7 bases). V was cut by 10 bases and J by 5 bases, with 23 bases left in between. The CDR3 sequence is 15 residues long. Per germline, CDR1 SEHNR and CDR2 FQNEAQ (reference sequence). In nucleotides, the CDR3 is TGTGCCACCTCACCCCAGGGGCTCGGGGGGGAGACCCAGTACTTC. It is translated as CATSPQGLGGETQYF. Full variable domain (rest looked up from reference TRBV7-9 and TRBJ2-5): DTGVSQNPRHKITKRGQNVTFRCDPISEHNRLYWYRQTLGQGPEFLTYFQNEAQLEKSRLLSDRFSAERPKGSFSTLEIQRTEQGDSAMYLCATSPQGLGGETQYFGPGTRLLVL.

This sequence joins TRBV6-5 and TRBJ2-7; 8 bases map to TRBD2. CDR1 MNHEY and CDR2 SVGAGI come from the germline V gene. The V gene end was trimmed by 6 bases and the J gene end by 7 bases; junction bases not matched to a gene: 14. The CDR3 covers 15 residues. The CDR3 region is CASSPPAGGAGEQYF. CDR3 nucleotides: TGTGCCAGCAGCCCCCCGGCGGGGGGCGCGGGTGAGCAGTACTTC.

The rearrangement links TRBV28 to TRBJ2-3, with a possible D match to TRBD2 (6 bases). The V end was cut by 5 bases, the J end by 4 bases, with 16 bases between. The germline CDR1 and CDR2 sequences are MDHEN and SYDVKM. CDR3 length: 15 residues. CDR3 protein: CASSPAGLSADTQYF. CDR3 DNA: TGTGCCAGCAGTCCGGCGGGACTCTCGGCAGATACGCAGTATTTT. Complete variable domain (other parts from reference TRBV28 and TRBJ2-3): DVKVTQSSRYLVKRTGEKVFLECVQDMDHENMFWYRQDPGLGLRLIYFSYDVKMKEKGDIPEGYSVSREKKERFSLILESASTNQTSMYLCASSPAGLSADTQYFGPGTRLTVL.

The chain is built from TRBV9 and TRBJ2-1; 7 bases agree with TRBD1. V shed 3 bases, J shed 2 bases, and the junction held 5 bases outside the gene matches. The CDR3 spans 15 residues. CDR1 and CDR2 from the germline V gene are SGDLS and YYNGEE. The CDR3 reads CASSASGQPYNEQFF. The CDR3 bases are TGTGCCAGCAGCGCCTCGGGACAGCCCTACAATGAGCAGTTCTTC.

The genes are TRBV11-1 and TRBJ2-5, with TRBD1 matching over 11 bases. The germline V gene encodes CDR1 SGHAT and CDR2 FQDESV (reference sequence). J was trimmed by 5 bases and V by 2 bases; bases with no gene match: 7. The CDR3 length is 16 residues. CDR3 region: CASSLSDRGLVETQYF. As DNA, the CDR3 is TGTGCCAGCAGCTTATCGGACAGGGGGCTCGTGGAGACCCAGTACTTC.

This chain connects TRBV18 to TRBJ1-1; D gene uncertain. Per germline, CDR1 KGHSH and CDR2 LQKENI. Deletions cut 1 base from V and 0 bases from J, with 6 bases between. This CDR3 comprises 14 residues. The CDR3 protein is CASSPQRVNTEAFF. CDR3 nucleotides: TGTGCCAGCTCACCACAGAGGGTGAACACTGAAGCTTTCTTT.